The source of this T cell receptor beta chain is a study of blood T cell repertoires in COVID-19. In the study overall: In each case, the material was cDNA or gDNA derived from T cells, B-cell-depleted T cells, or PBMCs.

After removal of 2 bases from V and 12 bases from J, the junction contained 8 bases not matched to a gene. Germline assignment: CDR1 SGHRS and CDR2 YFSETQ. The CDR3 runs 13 residues. Original methodology: Reference gene primer amplification yielded estimated nucleated cell counts. Sequencing was performed with immunoSEQ multiplex PCR; in TCRdb, only in-frame clones are kept and a portion is missing. The V and J calls and clone size were taken over from that table, and D and trimming were inferred from the DNA. Altogether more than 250,000 clones are present, more than 70% being singletons, with the ten largest covering around 6.6%.

The sequencing sample was made of peripheral blood. This receptor was identified in a man younger than 30 who had recovered from COVID-19. The chain uses TRBV5-1 and TRBJ2-3; 8 bases fit TRBD2. Here the CDR3 DNA reads TGCGCCAGCAGCTTAGCGGGGGCCCACTCCCAGTATTTT. Protein product: CASSLAGAHSQYF.